The rows below give T cell receptor beta chains drawn from one sample of a study of cytomegalovirus exposure and HLA in healthy donors. Produced via immunoSEQ multiplex PCR; TCRdb's table is partial and in-frame only. Counted here are 100,000 to 150,000 clones, over 60% occurring once; the ten biggest clones make up approximately 4.8%. Sequencing was performed on PBMCs. These receptors were collected from a man aged 60-69 years in good health and CMV-seropositive. CDR3s include the opening cysteine and the closing phenylalanine or tryptophan. The D gene is left open where the match is weak. Only some rows state a clone size, as once, few, many or a class for expanded clones.

clone size: -; D gene: -; CDR3 length: 14; J gene: TRBJ1-1; V gene: TRBV6-5; CDR3 DNA: TGTGCCAGCAGTTCCGGACACCCGAACACTGAAGCTTTCTTT; CDR3 protein: CASSSGHPNTEAFF
clone size: -; D gene: TRBD2; CDR3 length: 17; J gene: TRBJ2-3; V gene: TRBV7-2; CDR3 DNA: TGTGCCAGCAGCCTAAGTACTAGCGGGGGGAACACAGATACGCAGTATTTT; CDR3 protein: CASSLSTSGGNTDTQYF
clone size: -; D gene: TRBD1; CDR3 length: 11; J gene: TRBJ1-2; V gene: TRBV20-1; CDR3 DNA: TGCAGTGCTCCACAGGGGGATGGCTACACCTTC; CDR3 protein: CSAPQGDGYTF
clone size: -; D gene: -; CDR3 length: 17; J gene: TRBJ2-5; V gene: TRBV5-1; CDR3 DNA: TGCGCCAGCAGCTTGGCCTTGGACGCGGACAGTCAAGAGACCCAGTACTTC; CDR3 protein: CASSLALDADSQETQYF
clone size: -; D gene: -; CDR3 length: 15; J gene: TRBJ2-1; V gene: TRBV28; CDR3 DNA: TGTGCCAGCAGTTTGGGGAGGCAGGTTCACAATGAGCAGTTCTTC; CDR3 protein: CASSLGRQVHNEQFF
clone size: -; D gene: -; CDR3 length: 16; J gene: TRBJ1-3; V gene: TRBV28; CDR3 DNA: TGTGCCAGCAGTTCCGTCTCAGGGTACCCTGGAAACACCATATATTTT; CDR3 protein: CASSSVSGYPGNTIYF
clone size: -; D gene: TRBD2; CDR3 length: 15; J gene: TRBJ2-7; V gene: TRBV5-1; CDR3 DNA: TGCGCCAGCAGCCTCGAGGGGAGCGGGGTTGGCGAGCAGTACTTC; CDR3 protein: CASSLEGSGVGEQYF
clone size: -; D gene: TRBD1; CDR3 length: 14; J gene: TRBJ2-3; V gene: TRBV5-1; CDR3 DNA: TGCGCCAGCAGCGTCGGGACAGTCACAGATACGCAGTATTTT; CDR3 protein: CASSVGTVTDTQYF
clone size: -; D gene: TRBD1; CDR3 length: 14; J gene: TRBJ1-1; V gene: TRBV18; CDR3 DNA: TGTGCCAGCTCAGGAAACACAGGGGGCACTGAAGCTTTCTTT; CDR3 protein: CASSGNTGGTEAFF
clone size: -; D gene: TRBD1; CDR3 length: 15; J gene: TRBJ2-4; V gene: TRBV5-5; CDR3 DNA: TGTGCCAGCAGCACCCCGGACAGGGGCAAAAACATTCAGTACTTC; CDR3 protein: CASSTPDRGKNIQYF
clone size: -; D gene: TRBD2; CDR3 length: 16; J gene: TRBJ2-3; V gene: TRBV7-2; CDR3 DNA: TGTGCCAGCAGCCTTAGCGGGTCCGCTAGCACAGATACGCAGTATTTT; CDR3 protein: CASSLSGSASTDTQYF
clone size: -; D gene: -; CDR3 length: 14; J gene: TRBJ1-6; V gene: TRBV9; CDR3 DNA: TGTGCCAGCAGCGTAGGTCAGGGGAATTCACCCCTCCACTTT; CDR3 protein: CASSVGQGNSPLHF
clone size: -; D gene: TRBD1; CDR3 length: 15; J gene: TRBJ1-1; V gene: TRBV11-2; CDR3 DNA: TGTGCCAGCAGCTTAGATGGGACAGTAAAGGTTGAAGCTTTCTTT; CDR3 protein: CASSLDGTVKVEAFF
clone size: -; D gene: TRBD1; CDR3 length: 17; J gene: TRBJ2-7; V gene: TRBV10-3; CDR3 DNA: TGTGCCATCAGTGACCTTTACGGACAGGGGGGTACCTACGAGCAGTACTTC; CDR3 protein: CAISDLYGQGGTYEQYF
clone size: -; D gene: TRBD2; CDR3 length: 14; J gene: TRBJ2-7; V gene: TRBV5-1; CDR3 DNA: TGCGCCAGCAGCTTATCTAGCGGGGCTTACGAGCAGTACTTC; CDR3 protein: CASSLSSGAYEQYF
clone size: -; D gene: TRBD1; CDR3 length: 15; J gene: TRBJ2-2; V gene: TRBV30; CDR3 DNA: TGTGCCTGGAGCAAAGGACAGGGGTCGGTCGGGGAGCTGTTTTTT; CDR3 protein: CAWSKGQGSVGELFF
clone size: -; D gene: TRBD2; CDR3 length: 14; J gene: TRBJ2-2; V gene: TRBV5-4; CDR3 DNA: TGTGCCAGCAGTCAGAGCGGGGGGGCCCGGGAGCTGTTTTTT; CDR3 protein: CASSQSGGARELFF
clone size: -; D gene: TRBD2; CDR3 length: 14; J gene: TRBJ2-1; V gene: TRBV19; CDR3 DNA: TGTGCCAGTAGCGGGACTAGCGGTTACAATGAGCAGTTCTTC; CDR3 protein: CASSGTSGYNEQFF
clone size: -; D gene: TRBD1; CDR3 length: 16; J gene: TRBJ1-1; V gene: TRBV19; CDR3 DNA: TGTGCCAGTAAAGCCGGGACAGGGCATGCGGACACTGAAGCTTTCTTT; CDR3 protein: CASKAGTGHADTEAFF
clone size: -; D gene: TRBD2; CDR3 length: 14; J gene: TRBJ2-1; V gene: TRBV19; CDR3 DNA: TGTGCCAGTACTACCGGGACTAGTAACTATGAGCAGTTCTTC; CDR3 protein: CASTTGTSNYEQFF
clone size: -; D gene: -; CDR3 length: 13; J gene: TRBJ1-2; V gene: TRBV2; CDR3 DNA: TGTGCCAGCAGTGTACAGCCTTACTATGGCTACACCTTC; CDR3 protein: CASSVQPYYGYTF
clone size: few; D gene: -; CDR3 length: 13; J gene: TRBJ2-2; V gene: TRBV6-5; CDR3 DNA: TGTGCCAGCTCCGCAGGGGACACCGGGGAGCTGTTTTTT; CDR3 protein: CASSAGDTGELFF
clone size: -; D gene: -; CDR3 length: 13; J gene: TRBJ2-3; V gene: TRBV7-6; CDR3 DNA: TGTGCCAGCAGCAAACGCTTGGAGGATACGCAGTATTTT; CDR3 protein: CASSKRLEDTQYF
clone size: -; D gene: -; CDR3 length: 15; J gene: TRBJ1-2; V gene: TRBV5-6; CDR3 DNA: TGTGCCAGCAGCTTGATGCAGGTCTTTAACTATGGCTACACCTTC; CDR3 protein: CASSLMQVFNYGYTF
clone size: once; D gene: -; CDR3 length: 13; J gene: TRBJ1-2; V gene: TRBV2; CDR3 DNA: TGTGCCAGACGCCAACAGGGTAACTATGGCTACACCTTC; CDR3 protein: CARRQQGNYGYTF
clone size: -; D gene: TRBD1; CDR3 length: 14; J gene: TRBJ1-2; V gene: TRBV28; CDR3 DNA: TGTGCCAGCAGTGGGGACAGGGGGATCTATGGCTACACCTTC; CDR3 protein: CASSGDRGIYGYTF
clone size: few; D gene: TRBD2; CDR3 length: 14; J gene: TRBJ2-7; V gene: TRBV30; CDR3 DNA: TGTGCCTGGAGTATAACTAGCGGAGCATACGAGCAGTACTTC; CDR3 protein: CAWSITSGAYEQYF
clone size: -; D gene: -; CDR3 length: 14; J gene: TRBJ2-4; V gene: TRBV25-1; CDR3 DNA: TGTGCCAGCAGCCCCTCGGGGAATCGGGACATTCAGTACTTC; CDR3 protein: CASSPSGNRDIQYF
clone size: -; D gene: -; CDR3 length: 15; J gene: TRBJ2-3; V gene: TRBV6-1; CDR3 DNA: TGTGCCAGCAGTGAGGGCAGACGAATCACAGATACGCAGTATTTT; CDR3 protein: CASSEGRRITDTQYF
clone size: once; D gene: -; CDR3 length: 16; J gene: TRBJ1-1; V gene: TRBV7-6; CDR3 DNA: TGTGCCAGCAGCAGCCCCCTGGCGGGGATGAAGACTGAAGCTTTCTTT; CDR3 protein: CASSSPLAGMKTEAFF
clone size: -; D gene: TRBD1; CDR3 length: 15; J gene: TRBJ2-1; V gene: TRBV5-6; CDR3 DNA: TGTGCCAGCAGCTTGGCGGACAGGGAATACAATGAGCAGTTCTTC; CDR3 protein: CASSLADREYNEQFF
clone size: once; D gene: TRBD1; CDR3 length: 14; J gene: TRBJ1-3; V gene: TRBV9; CDR3 DNA: TGTGCCAGCAGCGCCCAGGGGGCTGGAAACACCATATATTTT; CDR3 protein: CASSAQGAGNTIYF
clone size: -; D gene: -; CDR3 length: 14; J gene: TRBJ2-4; V gene: TRBV28; CDR3 DNA: TGTGCCAGCAGCCTCAGAGGGAACTTCGACATTCAGTACTTC; CDR3 protein: CASSLRGNFDIQYF
clone size: few; D gene: -; CDR3 length: 14; J gene: TRBJ2-5; V gene: TRBV6-5; CDR3 DNA: TGTGCCAGCAGTTACTCCGAGGCCCAAGAGACCCAGTACTTC; CDR3 protein: CASSYSEAQETQYF
clone size: -; D gene: -; CDR3 length: 15; J gene: TRBJ1-3; V gene: TRBV6-5; CDR3 DNA: TGTGCCAGCAGCCTAACAGCAGCCTCTGGAAACACCATATATTTT; CDR3 protein: CASSLTAASGNTIYF
clone size: -; D gene: -; CDR3 length: 14; J gene: TRBJ1-5; V gene: TRBV7-8; CDR3 DNA: TGTGCCAGCAGCTTAAGTGAGGGATCGCCGGGACAGCATTTT; CDR3 protein: CASSLSEGSPGQHF
clone size: -; D gene: -; CDR3 length: 13; J gene: TRBJ1-1; V gene: TRBV6-4; CDR3 DNA: TGTGCCAGCAGTGCAGTTTCGAACACTGAAGCTTTCTTT; CDR3 protein: CASSAVSNTEAFF
clone size: -; D gene: -; CDR3 length: 14; J gene: TRBJ2-1; V gene: TRBV30; CDR3 DNA: TGTGCCTGGAGTACGAGGGGGGGCTTCAATGAGCAGTTCTTC; CDR3 protein: CAWSTRGGFNEQFF
clone size: -; D gene: TRBD2; CDR3 length: 14; J gene: TRBJ2-7; V gene: TRBV13; CDR3 DNA: TGTGCCAGCAGCTTAGGAGGACTAGGGCTCGAGCAGTACTTC; CDR3 protein: CASSLGGLGLEQYF
clone size: -; D gene: TRBD1; CDR3 length: 14; J gene: TRBJ1-1; V gene: TRBV5-1; CDR3 DNA: TGCGCCAGCAGCTCGGGACAGGGGCTCACTGAAGCTTTCTTT; CDR3 protein: CASSSGQGLTEAFF
clone size: -; D gene: TRBD2; CDR3 length: 12; J gene: TRBJ2-1; V gene: TRBV29-1; CDR3 DNA: TGCAGCCACTCGGGGGGGCCCGATGAGCAGTTCTTC; CDR3 protein: CSHSGGPDEQFF
clone size: -; D gene: TRBD2; CDR3 length: 18; J gene: TRBJ2-3; V gene: TRBV4-2; CDR3 DNA: TGTGCCAGCAGCCAGCTTAGCGGGGGCTCCCCCTACACAGATACGCAGTATTTT; CDR3 protein: CASSQLSGGSPYTDTQYF